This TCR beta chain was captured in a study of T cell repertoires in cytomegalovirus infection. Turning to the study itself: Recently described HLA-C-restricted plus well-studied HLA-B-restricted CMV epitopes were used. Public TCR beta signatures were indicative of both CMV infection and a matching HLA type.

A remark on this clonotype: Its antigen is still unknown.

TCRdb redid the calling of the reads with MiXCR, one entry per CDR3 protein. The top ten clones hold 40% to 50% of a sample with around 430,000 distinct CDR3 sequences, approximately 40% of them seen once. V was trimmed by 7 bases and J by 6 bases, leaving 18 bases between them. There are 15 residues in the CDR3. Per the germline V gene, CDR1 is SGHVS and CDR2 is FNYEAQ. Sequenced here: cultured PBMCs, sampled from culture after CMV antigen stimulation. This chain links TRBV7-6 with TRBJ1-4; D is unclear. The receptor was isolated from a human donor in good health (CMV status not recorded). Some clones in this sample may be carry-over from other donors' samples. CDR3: CASTSTGGVHEKLFF. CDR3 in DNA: TGTGCCAGCACCTCGACGGGCGGGGTACATGAAAAACTGTTTTTT.